This T cell receptor beta chain was sequenced during a study of siplizumab effects on memory and regulatory T cells. Study findings and constraints: Treatment with siplizumab left mappable alloreactive CD4+ clones averaging 68.8% Treg-derived, compared with under 30% in controls. The authors mapped only a minor fraction of alloreactive clones to unstimulated subsets.

Produced via immunoSEQ multiplex PCR; TCRdb's table is partial and in-frame only. The sample comprises about 110,000 clones, about nine tenths of which are singletons, and around 1.3% rests with the top ten. About this clone: Its specificity is not known.

CDR3 length: 15 residues. V was pared by 3 bases and J by 3 bases, with 12 bases between. The germline V gene has CDR1 SGHAT and CDR2 FQNNGV. This receptor was obtained from a human donor in good health. This rearrangement joins TRBV11-2 to TRBJ1-5; a possible D gene is TRBD1 (6 bases). The sample consisted of CD4+ T cells sorted from blood. CDR3 loop: CASSLAGQHNQPQHF. In DNA, the CDR3 is TGTGCCAGCAGCTTGGCTGGACAGCACAATCAGCCCCAGCATTTT.